The 9 T cell receptor beta chains reported below all come from one sample, sequenced in a study of T cells in Graves' hyperthyroidism and ophthalmopathy. What was amplified from RNA transcripts were TCR beta CDR3 regions. When the TCR CDR3 underwent first-round RT-PCR, the HTBI primer set was used. TCRdb fed the multiplex PCR reads into MiXCR, producing one record per CDR3 protein. The profile covers under 350,000 distinct CDR3 sequences, with 17% appearing a single time and 55% to 60% taken by the ten largest. Sequencing used blood. The receptors derive from a woman aged 60 to 75 with Graves' ophthalmopathy.

This clonotype was counted ten times or more. The chain combines TRBV6-1 with TRBJ2-4, with D tentatively TRBD1 (6 bases). CDR3 size: 15 residues. CDR1 and CDR2 (germline): MNHNS, SASEGT. The V end lost 5 bases, the J end lost 2 bases, and 13 bases lay between the germline ends. The CDR3 DNA reads as TGTGCCAGCAGTTCCCGCGACAGGTCCAAAAACATTCAGTACTTC. It encodes CASSSRDRSKNIQYF.

This chain connects TRBV29-1 to TRBJ1-2, with TRBD1 matching 10 bases. Germline CDR1 SQVTM, CDR2 ANQGSEA. Losses at the gene ends were 3 bases for V and 3 bases for J; bases not matched to a gene: 7. This CDR3 is 15 amino acids long. The CDR3 bases are TGCAGCGTTGACGGGACAGGGGACCAATACTATGGCTACACCTTC. It encodes CSVDGTGDQYYGYTF.

This clonotype was recorded only once. V and J are TRBV7-9 and TRBJ2-5, with 7 bases fitting TRBD1. J lost 2 bases, V lost 4 bases, and 7 bases had no gene match. The length of the CDR3 is 15 residues. Germline CDR1 and CDR2: SEHNR and FQNEAQ (reference sequence). Here the CDR3 reads CASSSQGSLQETQYF. In DNA form, the CDR3 reads TGTGCCAGCAGCTCACAGGGGTCCCTACAAGAGACCCAGTACTTC.

J is TRBJ1-3 and V is TRBV4-1; D is uncertain. Germline V gene sequence: CDR1 MGHRA, CDR2 YSYEKL. Trimming stripped 0 bases from V and 1 base from J, with 7 bases between. The CDR3 is 15 amino acids. CDR3 nucleotide sequence: TGCGCCAGCAGCCAAGAATCCGGGTCTGGAAACACCATATATTTT. Translating it yields CASSQESGSGNTIYF.

This clonotype occurred many times. This chain joins TRBV7-9 and TRBJ1-1; a weak D match, TRBD1 (5 bases). Germline CDR1 reads SEHNR; CDR2 reads FQNEAQ (reference sequence). V dropped 1 base and J dropped 4 bases, with 7 bases sitting between them. The CDR3 runs 13 residues. CDR3 amino acids: CASSLGQFTEAFF. CDR3 in DNA: TGTGCCAGCAGCTTAGGACAGTTCACTGAAGCTTTCTTT.

This clonotype was found a few times. This chain joins TRBV10-3 and TRBJ2-2, with 7 bases aligning to TRBD1. The CDR3 spans 16 residues. The germline CDR1 and CDR2 sequences are ENHRY and SYGVKD. The V gene end was trimmed by 3 bases and the J gene end by 2 bases; junction bases not matched to a gene: 6. In nucleotides, the CDR3 is TGTGCCATCAGTGACCCGGGACAGAGTAACACCGGGGAGCTGTTTTTT. It translates to CAISDPGQSNTGELFF.

In its sample, this clonotype was seen many times. The chain employs TRBV18 and TRBJ2-3, with D hard to call. Germline CDR1 reads KGHSH; CDR2 reads LQKENI. This CDR3 contains 14 residues. The V end was cut by 1 base, the J end by 0 bases, with 5 bases between. This CDR3 reads CASSPLTSTDTQYF. As DNA, the CDR3 is TGTGCCAGCTCACCACTGACTAGCACAGATACGCAGTATTTT.

This clonotype was picked up many times. CDR3 residues: CASSETGKDGYTF. The CDR3 region has the DNA TGTGCCAGCAGCGAAACGGGGAAGGATGGCTACACCTTC. J is TRBJ1-2 and V is TRBV6-1; the D is unclear. This CDR3 spans 13 amino acids. Germline V lookup: CDR1 MNHNS, CDR2 SASEGT. Trimming removed 6 bases at V and 6 bases at J, with 14 bases between.

V usage is TRBV6-6 and J usage is TRBJ1-3; D possibly corresponds to TRBD1 (5 bases). The CDR3 sequence is 15 residues long. V was clipped by 0 bases and J by 3 bases, with 9 bases between them. CDR1 and CDR2 (germline): MNHNY, SVGAGI (reference sequence). This CDR3 reads CASSYSTAYGNTIYF. Here the CDR3 DNA reads TGTGCCAGCAGTTACTCGACAGCCTATGGAAACACCATATATTTT.